Below, 12 T cell receptor beta chains from the same sample are listed, as sequenced in a study of vaccination effects on CD4 cells after COVID-19. The authors isolated CD4+ T cells after roughly 10 days of culture. Their target antigens are unknown. The assay was immunoSEQ multiplex PCR, and TCRdb's table has in-frame clones only and misses some. The sample yields about 28,000 clones, 50% to 70% seen once. Sample: CD4+ T cells from PBMCs cultured without peptide, taken before COVID-19 vaccination. The origin of the receptors is a human donor who received a COVID-19 vaccine.

This chain connects TRBV5-1 to TRBJ1-1; D gene uncertain. This CDR3 comprises 17 residues. The ends were cut back, 0 bases at V and 1 base at J, with 16 bases in the middle. Per the germline V gene, CDR1 is SGHRS and CDR2 is YFSETQ. CDR3 nucleotide sequence: TGCGCCAGCAGCTTGGATTCGGGTCACAGCTCGAACACTGAAGCTTTCTTT. Translated, it gives CASSLDSGHSSNTEAFF. The full variable domain, completed using reference TRBV5-1 and TRBJ1-1, is KAGVTQTPRYLIKTRGQQVTLSCSPISGHRSVSWYQQTPGQGLQFLFEYFSETQRNKGNFPGRFSGRQFSNSRSEMNVSTLELGDSALYLCASSLDSGHSSNTEAFFGQGTRLTVV.

The V and J genes are TRBV18 and TRBJ1-1, with a possible D match to TRBD1 (6 bases). Trimming left V 5 bases short and J 2 bases short, with 24 bases between. The CDR3 is 18 residues long. CDR1 KGHSH and CDR2 LQKENI come from the germline V gene. Here the CDR3 reads CASSSNLQGRGSNTEAFF. The CDR3 nucleotides read TGTGCCAGCTCATCAAATTTACAGGGAAGGGGATCTAACACTGAAGCTTTCTTT.

The CDR3 sequence: CASTLAGIDTGELFF. Here the CDR3 DNA reads TGTGCCAGCACGCTAGCGGGAATTGACACCGGGGAGCTGTTTTTT. This rearrangement joins TRBV4-2 to TRBJ2-2, with 9 bases that match TRBD2. Per germline, CDR1 LGHNA and CDR2 YNFKEQ. This CDR3 region has 15 residues. With V trimmed by 7 bases and J by 3 bases, 6 bases remained unmatched.

This chain connects TRBV11-2 to TRBJ2-2, with D uncertain. There are 12 residues in the CDR3. Germline V lookup: CDR1 SGHAT, CDR2 FQNNGV. Trimming stripped 5 bases from V and 3 bases from J, with 4 bases between. CDR3 residues: CASSPDTGELFF. The DNA for the CDR3 is TGTGCCAGCAGCCCAGACACCGGGGAGCTGTTTTTT.

This clone was counted only a few times. The chain's CDR3 is CAGRTREGEKLFF. The CDR3 coding sequence is TGTGCCGGACGGACAAGGGAGGGTGAAAAACTGTTTTTT. V gene TRBV2 combines with J gene TRBJ1-4, with a weak D call TRBD1 (5 bases). Germline V lookup: CDR1 SNHLY, CDR2 FYNNEI. This CDR3 is built from 13 residues. V lost 11 bases to trimming and J lost 7 bases, with 17 bases between them. The variable domain in full, with the rest retrieved from reference TRBV2 and TRBJ1-4, is EPEVTQTPSHQVTQMGQEVILRCVPISNHLYFYWYRQILGQKVEFLVSFYNNEISEKSEIFDDQFSVERPDGSNFTLKIRSTKLEDSAMYFCAGRTREGEKLFFGSGTQLSVL.

V and J are TRBV6-1 and TRBJ1-2; 8 bases fit TRBD1. Germline lookup yields CDR1 MNHNS and CDR2 SASEGT. This CDR3 is 15 amino acids long. J gave up 4 bases and V 2 bases, and 6 bases lay outside the gene matches. The CDR3 loop reads CASSERGQGFYGYTF. Here the CDR3 DNA reads TGTGCCAGCAGTGAAAGAGGACAGGGATTCTATGGCTACACCTTC.

The V and J genes are TRBV2 and TRBJ2-5; maybe TRBD2 (5 bases). V was pared by 6 bases and J by 3 bases, with 14 bases between. Germline CDR1 and CDR2: SNHLY and FYNNEI. The CDR3 sequence is 14 residues long. The CDR3 sequence is CASRAGLAEETQYF. The CDR3 nucleotides are TGTGCCAGCAGAGCCGGGCTAGCCGAAGAGACCCAGTACTTC.

V gene TRBV5-6 combines with J gene TRBJ2-3; TRBD2 aligns across 9 bases. The CDR3 length is 16 residues. Germline CDR1 is SGHDT and CDR2 is YYEEEE. The J segment lost 4 bases and the V segment lost 4 bases, leaving 10 bases of the junction unmatched. The CDR3 is CASSGLGGGAADTQYF. CDR3 nucleotides: TGTGCCAGCAGCGGCCTCGGCGGGGGGGCGGCAGATACGCAGTATTTT. The variable domain in full, completed from reference TRBV5-6 and TRBJ2-3, reads DAGVTQSPTHLIKTRGQQVTLRCSPKSGHDTVSWYQQALGQGPQFIFQYYEEEERQRGNFPDRFSGHQFPNYSSELNVNALLLGDSALYLCASSGLGGGAADTQYFGPGTRLTVL.

J is TRBJ1-2 and V is TRBV27; 9 bases match TRBD1. J lost 1 base, V lost 1 base, and 7 bases had no gene match. The CDR3 covers 17 residues. The germline gives CDR1 MNHEY, CDR2 SMNVEV (reference sequence). The CDR3 loop reads CASSLFGTGGYNYGYTF. The CDR3 DNA sequence: TGTGCCAGCAGTTTATTTGGTACAGGGGGCTATAACTATGGCTACACCTTC.

The CDR3 sequence is CAWSVLGGIHGYTF. CDR3 in DNA: TGTGCCTGGAGTGTACTCGGCGGGATCCATGGCTACACCTTC. J is TRBJ1-2 and V is TRBV30; D remains ambiguous. The V gene's germline CDR1 is GTSNPN and CDR2 SVGIG (reference sequence). CDR3 length equals 14 residues. Trimming cost V 0 bases and J 6 bases, with 14 bases left between them.

The V call is TRBV5-4, the J call TRBJ2-3; tentatively, D is TRBD1 or TRBD2 (6 bases each). The V end lost 4 bases, the J end lost 5 bases, and 14 bases lay between the germline ends. In germline, CDR1 is SGHNT, CDR2 YYREEE (reference sequence). The CDR3 is 14 amino acids. The CDR3 spells CASSRTGARDTQYF. Here the CDR3 DNA reads TGTGCCAGCAGCCGTACGGGGGCCAGAGATACGCAGTATTTT. The full variable domain, rest sourced from reference TRBV5-4 and TRBJ2-3, is ETGVTQSPTHLIKTRGQQVTLRCSSQSGHNTVSWYQQALGQGPQFIFQYYREEENGRGNFPPRFSGLQFPNYSSELNVNALELDDSALYLCASSRTGARDTQYFGPGTRLTVL.

This sequence joins TRBV6-5 and TRBJ1-6, with D perhaps TRBD1 (6 bases). The germline V gene encodes CDR1 MNHEY and CDR2 SVGAGI. V gave up 7 bases and J gave up 7 bases, with 14 bases separating them. This CDR3 is 14 amino acids long. The CDR3 DNA reads TGTGCCAGCACCTCGGGGCAGGGGAATTCACCCCTCCACTTT. Translating gives CASTSGQGNSPLHF.